The sequence of this T cell receptor beta chain was determined in a study of tissue T cells after allogeneic stem cell transplantation. V was trimmed by 4 bases and J by 3 bases, leaving 4 bases between them. Germline lookup yields CDR1 LNHNV and CDR2 YYDKDF (reference sequence). This CDR3 contains 11 residues. Sequencing was performed with immunoSEQ multiplex PCR; in TCRdb, only in-frame clones are kept and a portion is missing. The table has around 28,000 clones, 85% seen once; the top ten hold 3% to 4%. The V gene is TRBV15, the J gene TRBJ2-7, with unresolved D. The starting material was blood, obtained before transplantation. The sequence was obtained from a woman aged 18 to 55 who later had graft-versus-host disease after an allogeneic stem cell transplant. Written as DNA, the CDR3 is TGTGCCACCAGCACCGGCTACGAGCAGTACTTC. Its protein is CATSTGYEQYF.